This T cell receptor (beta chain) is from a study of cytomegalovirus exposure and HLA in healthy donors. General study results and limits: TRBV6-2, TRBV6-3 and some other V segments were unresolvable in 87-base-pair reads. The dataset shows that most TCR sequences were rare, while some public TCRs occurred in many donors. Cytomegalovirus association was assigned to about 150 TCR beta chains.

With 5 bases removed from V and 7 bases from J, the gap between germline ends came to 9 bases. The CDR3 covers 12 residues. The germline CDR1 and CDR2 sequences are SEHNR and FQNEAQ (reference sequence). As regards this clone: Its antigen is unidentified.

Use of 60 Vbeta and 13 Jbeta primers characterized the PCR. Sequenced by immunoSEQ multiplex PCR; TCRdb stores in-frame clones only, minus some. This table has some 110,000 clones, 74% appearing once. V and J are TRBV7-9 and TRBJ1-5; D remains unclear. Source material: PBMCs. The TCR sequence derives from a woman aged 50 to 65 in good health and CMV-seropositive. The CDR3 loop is CASSVPSQPQHF. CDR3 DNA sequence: TGTGCCAGCAGCGTACCAAGCCAGCCCCAGCATTTT.